Listed below are T cell receptor beta chains from one sample, sequenced in a study of blood T cell repertoires in COVID-19. Libraries were prepared by immunoSEQ multiplex PCR; TCRdb keeps only in-frame clonotypes and omits some of them. The table lists roughly 300,000 clones, about 87% of them singletons. Sequencing was carried out using peripheral blood. These receptor sequences come from a woman in her 50s who had recovered from COVID-19. CDR3s include the opening cysteine and the closing phenylalanine or tryptophan. The D gene is left open where the match is weak. Rows give clone size only sometimes, using once, few, many, or a class for an expanded clone.

V gene,J gene,clone size,D gene,CDR3 DNA,CDR3 protein
TRBV18,TRBJ2-7,-,-,TGTGCCAGCTCACCTGGGGCGGGATCCTACGAGCAGTACTTC,CASSPGAGSYEQYF
TRBV19,TRBJ1-6,once,TRBD1,TGTGCCAGTAGAGCGACAGGGTTTAGGTCTTCACCCCTCCACTTT,CASRATGFRSSPLHF
TRBV28,TRBJ1-3,-,-,TGTGCCAGCAGTTCCCCCTCGGTAGAGAGCTCTGGAAACACCATATATTTT,CASSSPSVESSGNTIYF
TRBV6-2/TRBV6-3,TRBJ2-1,-,TRBD1,TGTGCCAGCAACCCGGGACAGGGGGGAGGTGAGGGGTCCTACAATGAGCAGTTCTTC,CASNPGQGGGEGSYNEQFF
TRBV11-2,TRBJ1-2,-,-,TGTGCCAGCAGCGCCCTCCAGGGATCGGACTATGGCTACACCTTC,CASSALQGSDYGYTF
TRBV30,TRBJ2-1,-,-,TGTGCCTGGAGTGTTGGGACATCGCAGTTCTTC,CAWSVGTSQFF
TRBV7-6,TRBJ2-1,-,TRBD2,TGTGCCAGCAGCTTAGCCCTAGCGGGAGAGGACAATGAGCAGTTCTTC,CASSLALAGEDNEQFF
TRBV5-4,TRBJ2-1,once,-,TGTGCCAGCCAACCCACGGGGGTAACGGGTGAGCAGTTCTTC,CASQPTGVTGEQFF
TRBV4-3,TRBJ2-1,-,-,TGCGCCAGCAGCCAAGATCTGAGTGGGGGGGCCGGGAATGAGCAGTTCTTC,CASSQDLSGGAGNEQFF
TRBV3-1/TRBV3-2,TRBJ2-1,-,TRBD2,TGTGCCAGCAGCCAGGCGGGAGAGTCGAATGAGCAGTTCTTC,CASSQAGESNEQFF
TRBV20-1,TRBJ1-5,-,TRBD1,TGCAGTGCGAGTATGGGGGGACAGTACAATCAGCCCCAGCATTTT,CSASMGGQYNQPQHF
TRBV13,TRBJ2-3,-,TRBD2,TGTGCCAGCAGCTTAGGCGGACTAGCGGGAGAGGGAGATACGCAGTATTTT,CASSLGGLAGEGDTQYF
TRBV28,TRBJ2-2,once,TRBD2,TGTGCCAGCAGTTTCTTAAGCGGGGCGCGTGGCACCGGGGAGCTGTTTTTT,CASSFLSGARGTGELFF
TRBV5-6,TRBJ1-1,-,TRBD1,TGTGCCAGCAGCCCACGGGACAGTCGATGGACTGAAGCTTTCTTT,CASSPRDSRWTEAFF
TRBV13,TRBJ2-7,-,TRBD2,TGTGCCAGCAGCAAGGGACTAGCCTCCTACGAGCAGTACTTC,CASSKGLASYEQYF
TRBV15,TRBJ2-7,-,TRBD1,TGTGCCACCAGCAACCGGGACAGTCACTACGAGCAGTACTTC,CATSNRDSHYEQYF
TRBV9,TRBJ2-7,-,-,TGTGCCAGCAGCGAGGGACCAGGGGACTACGAGCAGTACTTC,CASSEGPGDYEQYF
TRBV6-6,TRBJ1-5,-,-,TGTGCCAGCAGTTATCCGGAGAGCAATCAGCCCCAGCATTTT,CASSYPESNQPQHF
TRBV7-2,TRBJ2-3,-,TRBD2,TGTGCCAGCAGCTTAGAAACACTAGCGGGGAGCACAGATACGCAGTATTTT,CASSLETLAGSTDTQYF
TRBV7-3,TRBJ2-7,-,TRBD2,TGTGCCAGCAGCTTAACGGGCGGGGGTTCCTACGAGCAGTACTTC,CASSLTGGGSYEQYF
TRBV24-1,TRBJ1-2,-,-,TGTGCCACCAGTGATCCCAAAGAGGGCGGCTACACCTTC,CATSDPKEGGYTF
TRBV7-9,TRBJ2-2,-,-,TGTGCCAGCAGCTTACTTCGCGGTAAAAACGGGGAGCTGTTTTTT,CASSLLRGKNGELFF
TRBV4-1,TRBJ1-4,-,-,TGCGCCAGCAGCCCCTCCTTAGGGAGGGTTTCCCGGGGAGCAAAGAATGAAAAACTGTTTTTT,CASSPSLGRVSRGAKNEKLFF
TRBV6-2/TRBV6-3,TRBJ2-1,-,TRBD2,TGTGCCAGCAGCCCTTTAGCGGGAGGATACTACAATGAGCAGTTCTTC,CASSPLAGGYYNEQFF
TRBV18,TRBJ2-2,-,TRBD1,TGTGCCAGCTCACCTACCGGGACAGGGATCTTCGGGGAGCTGTTTTTT,CASSPTGTGIFGELFF
TRBV18,TRBJ2-1,-,TRBD1,TGTGCCAGCTCACAAGACCCCCGGGACAGGGGGCAGTTCTTC,CASSQDPRDRGQFF
TRBV5-1,TRBJ2-5,-,-,TGCGCCAGCAGCTTGGGGGCTGGGCAAGAGACCCAGTACTTC,CASSLGAGQETQYF
TRBV3-1/TRBV3-2,TRBJ2-1,-,TRBD1,TGTGCCAGCAGCCAAGCCGGGACAGGGGGTAATGAGCAGTTCTTC,CASSQAGTGGNEQFF
TRBV18,TRBJ1-1,-,TRBD1,TGTGCCAGCTCACTGGGGACAGGGGAGTTAAACACTGAAGCTTTCTTT,CASSLGTGELNTEAFF
TRBV11-2,TRBJ1-1,-,-,TGTGCCAGCAGCTTAGTTAGCAGGGGCGGGGGCACTGAAGCTTTCTTT,CASSLVSRGGGTEAFF
TRBV12-3/TRBV12-4,TRBJ1-1,-,TRBD1,TGTGCCAGCAGACCGACAGGGCTCACTGAAGCTTTCTTT,CASRPTGLTEAFF
TRBV19,TRBJ1-1,-,-,TGTGCCAGTCAATATACACGGGAGACTGAAGCTTTCTTT,CASQYTRETEAFF
TRBV6-5,TRBJ2-7,-,-,TGTGCCAGCACGACCTGGAGATACGAGCAGTACTTC,CASTTWRYEQYF
TRBV28,TRBJ2-5,-,TRBD2,TGTGCCAGCAGGCGGGGGGGGAGGTTACCTCAATACTTC,CASRRGGRLPQYF
TRBV18,TRBJ1-4,-,-,TGTGCCAGCTCATCACGACAGCTGGGGATTGGGGAAAAACTGTTTTTT,CASSSRQLGIGEKLFF
TRBV5-4,TRBJ2-7,-,-,TGTGCCAGCAGCTTGGTCCCAAACGAGCAGTACTTC,CASSLVPNEQYF
TRBV9,TRBJ1-2,-,-,TGTGCCAGCAGCGCTCGACCTAATCTGTACGGAGGGCGTAACTATGGCTACACCTTC,CASSARPNLYGGRNYGYTF
TRBV6-5,TRBJ1-1,-,TRBD1,TGTGCCAGCAGTACAGGGGGGAACACTGAAGCTTTCTTT,CASSTGGNTEAFF
TRBV5-1,TRBJ1-1,-,TRBD1,TGCGCCAGCAGCTTGGAGTCTTGGGACAGGGGCCCTGAAGCTTTCTTT,CASSLESWDRGPEAFF
TRBV5-6,TRBJ2-5,-,TRBD1,TGTGCCAGCAGCTTCGGGACAGGGGGCTTAGAGACCCAGTACTTC,CASSFGTGGLETQYF
TRBV28,TRBJ1-4,-,-,TGTGCCAGCAGGGGCAGTAGGTATGCTAATGAAAAACTGTTTTTT,CASRGSRYANEKLFF
TRBV9,TRBJ2-3,-,TRBD2,TGTGCCAGCAGCGGAGGGGCCCGAGGTGGGCGGGAGTCTCCAGATACGCAGTATTTT,CASSGGARGGRESPDTQYF
TRBV7-2,TRBJ2-1,-,-,TGTGCCAGCAGCGTCCGGACAGACTACAATGAGCAGTTCTTC,CASSVRTDYNEQFF
TRBV21-1,TRBJ2-7,-,-,TGTGCCAGCAGCTTACGGGACAGGGTGACCTCCTACGAGCAGTACTTC,CASSLRDRVTSYEQYF
TRBV9,TRBJ2-1,-,TRBD2,TGTGCCAGCAGCGTAGGGACTAGCGGTTATGAGCAGTTCTTC,CASSVGTSGYEQFF
TRBV19,TRBJ2-3,-,-,TGTGCCAGTAGATACAACACAGATACGCAGTATTTT,CASRYNTDTQYF
TRBV7-9,TRBJ1-6,-,-,TGTGCCAGCAGCTTTGGGGGGACGCCCTATAATTCACCCCTCCACTTT,CASSFGGTPYNSPLHF
TRBV5-4,TRBJ1-6,-,-,TGTGCCAGCAGCTTACAGGGAGTTGGGTCACCCCTCCACTTT,CASSLQGVGSPLHF
TRBV2,TRBJ1-6,-,-,TGTGCCAGCAGGGACAGATATAATTCACCCCTCCACTTT,CASRDRYNSPLHF
TRBV7-2,TRBJ2-3,-,-,TGTGCCAGCAGCTTAGTAGGCGGAGATACGCAGTATTTT,CASSLVGGDTQYF
TRBV7-9,TRBJ1-2,-,-,TGTGCCAGCAGTTTTACTCCGACAGGTCTCTATGGCTACACCTTC,CASSFTPTGLYGYTF
TRBV5-8,TRBJ1-5,-,-,TGTGCCAGCAGCTTAGGCGGTGGGGGCCCCAGGGTTAATCAGCCCCAGCATTTT,CASSLGGGGPRVNQPQHF
TRBV28,TRBJ1-5,-,-,TGTGCCAGCAGTTTAGGAGGGGCAGAAGGTAATCAGCCCCAGCATTTT,CASSLGGAEGNQPQHF